This record covers a single TCR beta chain. Clones were read by immunoSEQ multiplex PCR, and TCRdb kept only the in-frame ones, dropping some. Of 2 million to 2.5 million clones listed, just over 90% are singletons. The entry originates in a study of shared clonotypes between healthy human individuals. V was trimmed by 2 bases and J by 6 bases, leaving 20 bases between them. This CDR3 region has 16 residues. In germline, CDR1 is MNHNY, CDR2 SVGAGI (reference sequence). It was CD45RO-negative cells, positively selected for CCR7, that made up naive CD8 cells, with terminally differentiated effector memory CD45RA+ cells excluded.

Source material: naive CD8+ T cells from PBMCs. This TCR was sampled from a man between 18 and 35 years old in good health. Some clones in this sample may be carry-over from other donors' samples. The J gene is TRBJ2-7, the V gene TRBV6-6, with D possibly being TRBD2 (6 bases). As DNA, the CDR3 is TGTGCCAGCAGTTACCCCATAGGGCCAAAGGGAGGCGAGCAGTACTTC. Residues: CASSYPIGPKGGEQYF.